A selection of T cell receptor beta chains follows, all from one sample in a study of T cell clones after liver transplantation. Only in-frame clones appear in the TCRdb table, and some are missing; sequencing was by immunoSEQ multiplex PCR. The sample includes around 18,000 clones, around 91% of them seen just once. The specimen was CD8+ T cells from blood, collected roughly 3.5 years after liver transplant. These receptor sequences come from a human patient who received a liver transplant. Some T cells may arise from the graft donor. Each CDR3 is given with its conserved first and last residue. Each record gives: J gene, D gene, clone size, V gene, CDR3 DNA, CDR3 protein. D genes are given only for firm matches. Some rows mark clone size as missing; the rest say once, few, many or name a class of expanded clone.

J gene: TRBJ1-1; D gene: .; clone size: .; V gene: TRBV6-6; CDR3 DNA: TGTGCCAGCAGTTACTCGGGGGTAGCGGACACTGAAGCTTTCTTT; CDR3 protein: CASSYSGVADTEAFF
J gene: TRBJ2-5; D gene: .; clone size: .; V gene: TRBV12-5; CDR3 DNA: TGTGCTAGTGCCTCCAGCGGTCAGAGCGGAGAGACCCAGTACTTC; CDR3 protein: CASASSGQSGETQYF
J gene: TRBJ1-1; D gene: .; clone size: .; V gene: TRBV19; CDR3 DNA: TGTGCCAGTAGTATAACCGTAGCCGGGACGCTGACTGAAGCTTTCTTT; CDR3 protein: CASSITVAGTLTEAFF
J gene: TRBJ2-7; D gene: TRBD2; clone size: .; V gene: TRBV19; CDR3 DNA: TGTGCCAGTAGTATAACGATAGCGGGAGAGGTCGAGCAGTACTTC; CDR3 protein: CASSITIAGEVEQYF
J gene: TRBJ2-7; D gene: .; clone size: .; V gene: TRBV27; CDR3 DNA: TGTGCCAGCAGTTACCCGGACAGCCGGGAGCAGTACTTC; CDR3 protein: CASSYPDSREQYF
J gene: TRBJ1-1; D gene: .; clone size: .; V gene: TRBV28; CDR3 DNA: TGTGCCAGCAGTTTAACGAGGTCAAGCACTGAAGCTTTCTTT; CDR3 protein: CASSLTRSSTEAFF
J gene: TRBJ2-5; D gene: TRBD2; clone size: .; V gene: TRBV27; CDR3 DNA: TGTGCCAGCAGTCCTAGCGGGAGCAGGGGAGAGACCCAGTACTTC; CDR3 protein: CASSPSGSRGETQYF
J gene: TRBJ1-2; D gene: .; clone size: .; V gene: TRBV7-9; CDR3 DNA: TGTGCCAGCAGCCCGACTTCGGACAGCTATGGCTACACCTTC; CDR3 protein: CASSPTSDSYGYTF
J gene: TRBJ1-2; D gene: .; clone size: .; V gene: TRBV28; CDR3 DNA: TGTGCCTATCGAGATAACCGCGGCTACACCTTC; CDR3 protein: CAYRDNRGYTF
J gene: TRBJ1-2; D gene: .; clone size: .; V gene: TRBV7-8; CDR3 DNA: TGTGCCAGCAGCTTGGGGGACCCCTATGACTATGGCTACACCTTC; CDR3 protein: CASSLGDPYDYGYTF
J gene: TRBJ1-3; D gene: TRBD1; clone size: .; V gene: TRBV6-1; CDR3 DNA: TGTGCCAGCAGTGACGCCCCAGGGGGACGAAACACCATATATTTT; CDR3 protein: CASSDAPGGRNTIYF
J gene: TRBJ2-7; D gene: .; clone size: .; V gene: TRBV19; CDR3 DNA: TGTGCCAGTAGTATCGCGGTTTCAACCTACGAGCAGTACTTC; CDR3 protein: CASSIAVSTYEQYF
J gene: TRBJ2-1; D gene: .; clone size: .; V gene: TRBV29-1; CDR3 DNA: TGCAGCATCCAATCCGGGACAGCGGGGCATGAGCAGTTCTTC; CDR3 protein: CSIQSGTAGHEQFF
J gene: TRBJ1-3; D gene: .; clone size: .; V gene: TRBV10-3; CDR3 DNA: TGTGCCATCAAAGGCCGGACAGAAAGGGAAACCATATATTTT; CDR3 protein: CAIKGRTERETIYF
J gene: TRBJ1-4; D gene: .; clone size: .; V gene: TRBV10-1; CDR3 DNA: TGCGCCAGCAGTGAAAACGGACTGGAATTTAATGAAAAACTGTTTTTT; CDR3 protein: CASSENGLEFNEKLFF
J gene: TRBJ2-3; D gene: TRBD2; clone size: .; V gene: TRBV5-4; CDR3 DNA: TGTGCCAGCAGCCCGCGTCCTTGGACTAGCGGGAGTCACAGCACAGATACGCAGTATTTT; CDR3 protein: CASSPRPWTSGSHSTDTQYF
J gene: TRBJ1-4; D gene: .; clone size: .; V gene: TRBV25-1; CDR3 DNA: TGTGCCAGCAGTGAATGGACAGCCAATGAAAAACTGTTTTTT; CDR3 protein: CASSEWTANEKLFF
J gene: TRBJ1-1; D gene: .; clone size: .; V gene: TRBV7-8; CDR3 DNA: TGTGCCAGCAGCTCTAGTGCCCTTCCAGGAACTGAAGCTTTCTTT; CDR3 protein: CASSSSALPGTEAFF
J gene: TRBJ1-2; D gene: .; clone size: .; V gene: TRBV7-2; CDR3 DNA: TGTGCCAGCAGCCTCTCAGGGTATGGCTACACCTTC; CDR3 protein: CASSLSGYGYTF
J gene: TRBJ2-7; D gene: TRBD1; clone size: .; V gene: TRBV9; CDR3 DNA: TGTGCCAGCAGCGCGTCCGGGACAGAACTCTACGAGCAGTACTTC; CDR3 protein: CASSASGTELYEQYF
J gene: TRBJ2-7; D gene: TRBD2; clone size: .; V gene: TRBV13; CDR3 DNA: TGTGCCAGCAGCTACCCGGGACTAGCGAGCGAGCAGTACTTC; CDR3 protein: CASSYPGLASEQYF
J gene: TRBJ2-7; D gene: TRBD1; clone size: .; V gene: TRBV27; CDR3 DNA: TGTGCCAGCAGTCAGAAACAGGGGACGGGCTACGAGCAGTACTTC; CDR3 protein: CASSQKQGTGYEQYF
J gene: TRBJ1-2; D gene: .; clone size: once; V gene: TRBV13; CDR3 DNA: TGTGCCAGCAGCCTTAGGGCCCGAGACTATGGCTACACCTTC; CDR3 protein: CASSLRARDYGYTF
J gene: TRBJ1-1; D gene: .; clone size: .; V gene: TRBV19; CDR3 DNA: TGTGCCAGTAGTATAGGACAGTCGAACACTGAAGCTTTCTTT; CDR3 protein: CASSIGQSNTEAFF
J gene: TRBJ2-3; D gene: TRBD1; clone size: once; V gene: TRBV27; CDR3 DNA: TGTGCCAGCGGTTGGACAGGATCCACAGATACGCAGTATTTT; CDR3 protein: CASGWTGSTDTQYF
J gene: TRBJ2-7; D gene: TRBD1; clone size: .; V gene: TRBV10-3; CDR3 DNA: TGTGCCATCAGTGGATTAAGGGGGCTCCCCGGTTACGAGCAGTACTTC; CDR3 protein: CAISGLRGLPGYEQYF
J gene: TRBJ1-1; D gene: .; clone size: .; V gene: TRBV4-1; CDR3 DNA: TGCGCCAGCAGCCAAGATGTGGCACGAATGAACACTGAAGCTTTCTTT; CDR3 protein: CASSQDVARMNTEAFF
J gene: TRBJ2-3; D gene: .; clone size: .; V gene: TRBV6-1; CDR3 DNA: TGTGCCAGCAAAAGGAAGAGCGTCAGCACAGATACGCAGTATTTT; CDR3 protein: CASKRKSVSTDTQYF
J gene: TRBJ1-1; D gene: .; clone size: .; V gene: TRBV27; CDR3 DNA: TGTGCCAGCACCTGGGGGGCCGGGGACACTGAAGCTTTCTTT; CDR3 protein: CASTWGAGDTEAFF
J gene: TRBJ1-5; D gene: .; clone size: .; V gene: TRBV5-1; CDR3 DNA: TGCGCCAGCAGCTTCGGTGTCGGTACGTCCTCGCCCCAGCATTTT; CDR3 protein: CASSFGVGTSSPQHF
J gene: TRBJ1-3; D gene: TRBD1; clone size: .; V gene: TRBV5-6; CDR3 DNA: TGTGCCAGCAGAGGACAGGGTGGAAACACCATATATTTT; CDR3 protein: CASRGQGGNTIYF
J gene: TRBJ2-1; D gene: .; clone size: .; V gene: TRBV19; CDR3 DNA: TGTGCCAGTAGTATGGGGGGAAATGAGCAGTTCTTC; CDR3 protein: CASSMGGNEQFF
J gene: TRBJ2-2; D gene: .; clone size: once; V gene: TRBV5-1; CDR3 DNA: TGCGCCAGCAGCCGTGAAATACGCACCGGGGAGCTGTTTTTT; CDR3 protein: CASSREIRTGELFF
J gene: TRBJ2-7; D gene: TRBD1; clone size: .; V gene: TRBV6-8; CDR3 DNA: TGTGCCAGCAGTTACCCAGACAGGGGGGGCTACGAGCAGTACTTC; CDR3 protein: CASSYPDRGGYEQYF
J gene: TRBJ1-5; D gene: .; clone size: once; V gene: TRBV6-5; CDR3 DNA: TGTGCCAGCACCTTTAGGGGATCGGAACAGCCCCAGCATTTT; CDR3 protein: CASTFRGSEQPQHF
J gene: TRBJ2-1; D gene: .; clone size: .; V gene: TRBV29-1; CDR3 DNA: TGCAGCGTATATAGCGGTCCGCGGAATGAGCAGTTCTTC; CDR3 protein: CSVYSGPRNEQFF
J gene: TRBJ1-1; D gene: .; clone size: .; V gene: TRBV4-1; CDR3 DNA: TGCGCCAGCAGCCTCGGTCTAGGGGCTGAAGCTTTCTTT; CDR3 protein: CASSLGLGAEAFF
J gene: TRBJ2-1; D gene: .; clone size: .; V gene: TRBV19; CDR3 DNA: TGTGCCAGTAGTATCGGGGAAGGGGGGTACAATGAGCAGTTCTTC; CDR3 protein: CASSIGEGGYNEQFF
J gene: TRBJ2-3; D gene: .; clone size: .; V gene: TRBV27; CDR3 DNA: TGTGCCAGCAGCTACGGGAGAGGTACGCAGTATTTT; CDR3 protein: CASSYGRGTQYF
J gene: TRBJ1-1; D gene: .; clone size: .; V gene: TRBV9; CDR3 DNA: TGTGCCAGCAGCACGGGGGGTTTCACTGAAGCTTTCTTT; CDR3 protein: CASSTGGFTEAFF
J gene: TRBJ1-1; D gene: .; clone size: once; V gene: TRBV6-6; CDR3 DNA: TGTGCCAGCAGTTCTCTAGGGGCGCACACTGAAGCTTTCTTT; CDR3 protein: CASSSLGAHTEAFF
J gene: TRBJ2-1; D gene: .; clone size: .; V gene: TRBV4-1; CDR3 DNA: TGCGCCAGCAGCCAACGGGACTCCTCCCCGTGGACAAAAACTTCCAATGAGCAGTTCTTC; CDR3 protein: CASSQRDSSPWTKTSNEQFF
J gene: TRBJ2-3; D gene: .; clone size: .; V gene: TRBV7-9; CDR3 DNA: TGTGCCAGCATTCCCCGGGGTGGGGGCTTCGCGGATACGCAGTATTTT; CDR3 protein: CASIPRGGGFADTQYF
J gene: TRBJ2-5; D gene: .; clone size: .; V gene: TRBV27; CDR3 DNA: TGTGCCAGCAGTTTATCGTCGGGAGAAGAGACCCAGTACTTC; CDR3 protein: CASSLSSGEETQYF
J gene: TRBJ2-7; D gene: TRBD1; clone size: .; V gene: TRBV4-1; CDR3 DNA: TGCGCCAGCAGCCCCTGGACAGGGTCCGAGCAGTACTTC; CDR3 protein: CASSPWTGSEQYF
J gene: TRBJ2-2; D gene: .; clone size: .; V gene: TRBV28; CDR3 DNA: TGTGCCAGCAGTTTTGTTGGGGATTCCGGGGAGCTGTTTTTT; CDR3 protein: CASSFVGDSGELFF
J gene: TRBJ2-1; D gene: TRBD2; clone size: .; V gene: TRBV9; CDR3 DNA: TGTGCCAGCAGCGTGCCGTTGGAGCGGGAGGGCTCCTACAATGAGCAGTTCTTC; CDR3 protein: CASSVPLEREGSYNEQFF
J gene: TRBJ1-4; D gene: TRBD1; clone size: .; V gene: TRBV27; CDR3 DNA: TGTGCCAGCAGTTTCGCAGGGGGTAGTGAAAAACTGTTTTTT; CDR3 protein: CASSFAGGSEKLFF
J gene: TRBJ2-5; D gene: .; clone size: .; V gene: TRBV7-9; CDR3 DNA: TGTGCCAGCAGCCGCAGTGAAACGGCAGAGACCCAGTACTTC; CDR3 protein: CASSRSETAETQYF
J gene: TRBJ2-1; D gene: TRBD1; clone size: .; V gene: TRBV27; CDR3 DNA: TGTGCCAGCAGACCATACCCAGGGGGCGATTACAATGAGCAGTTCTTC; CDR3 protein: CASRPYPGGDYNEQFF
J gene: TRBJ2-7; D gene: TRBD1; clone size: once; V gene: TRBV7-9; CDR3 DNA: TGTGCCAGCAGCCCCGCACAGGGGGCCCAGTACGGGCAGTACTTC; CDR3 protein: CASSPAQGAQYGQYF
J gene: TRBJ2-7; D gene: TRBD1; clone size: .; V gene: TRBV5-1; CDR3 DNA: TGCGCCAGCAAACTAGGCGGGACAGGGTGGGAGTACTTC; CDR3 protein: CASKLGGTGWEYF